The clone carrying this TCR beta chain was observed a single time. Sequencing was performed with immunoSEQ multiplex PCR; in TCRdb, only in-frame clones are kept and a portion is missing. This sample carries 200,000 to 250,000 clones, around 87% of them seen once, and the ten largest clones take 10% to 13%. The sample comes from a study of blood T cell repertoires in COVID-19. Sequencing was performed on peripheral blood. The receptor was derived from a woman aged 45 to 65 with COVID-19, enrolled during active disease.

The CDR3 here is CASGKLAGVDTQYF. CDR3 coding DNA: TGTGCCAGCGGAAAACTAGCGGGGGTTGATACGCAGTATTTT. This chain links TRBV27 with TRBJ2-3; TRBD2 matches 11 bases. V gave up 8 bases and J gave up 6 bases; unmatched junction bases: 7. The germline V gene has CDR1 MNHEY and CDR2 SMNVEV (reference sequence). The CDR3 sequence is 14 residues long.